Shown below are 9 T cell receptor beta chains from a single sample sequenced in a study of T cells in Graves' hyperthyroidism and ophthalmopathy. Researchers took RNA transcripts and amplified the TCR beta CDR3 regions from them. A set of HTBI primers served as the primers for a first-round RT-PCR of the TCR CDR3. TCRdb reprocessed the multiplex PCR reads via MiXCR and lists one record per CDR3 protein. The table has around 400,000 distinct CDR3 sequences, about 13% seen once; the top ten hold 9.2%. The sample consisted of blood. These receptors were taken from a woman between 18 and 29 years old with Graves' hyperthyroidism.

This clonotype was observed at least ten times. CDR3 sequence reads: CSAPFLTSGRPINEQFF. CDR3 bases: TGCAGTGCTCCATTCTTGACTAGCGGGAGGCCCATCAATGAGCAGTTCTTC. This sequence joins TRBV20-1 and TRBJ2-1, with 13 bases aligning to TRBD2. With V trimmed by 5 bases and J by 6 bases, 13 bases remained unmatched. In germline, CDR1 is DFQATT, CDR2 SNEGSKA (reference sequence). The CDR3 loop spans 17 amino acids.

In its sample, this clonotype was seen many times. As DNA, the CDR3 is TGTGCCAGCAGTTATTCGCGGGGGGCCACAGATACGCAGTATTTT. Encoded protein: CASSYSRGATDTQYF. The rearrangement links TRBV6-1 to TRBJ2-3, with 8 bases lining up with TRBD2. This CDR3 contains 15 residues. The trim removed 5 bases at V and 2 bases at J, leaving 6 bases unmatched. CDR1 and CDR2 from the germline V gene are MNHNS and SASEGT.

This clonotype was observed a handful of times. The V gene is TRBV20-1, the J gene TRBJ2-5; the D gene is possibly TRBD1 (6 bases). Germline assignment: CDR1 DFQATT and CDR2 SNEGSKA (reference sequence). The ends were cut back, 3 bases at V and 7 bases at J, with 15 bases in the middle. This CDR3 has 13 amino acids. CDR3 nucleotide sequence: TGCAGTGCTAGGGACAGCCTCCCGGGGACCCAGTACTTC. Residues: CSARDSLPGTQYF.

This clonotype was seen repeatedly, ten times or more. J is TRBJ2-3 and V is TRBV28, with 7 bases identical to TRBD2. The V and J ends lost 6 bases and 5 bases, in that order; junction bases with no gene match: 11. The germline gives CDR1 MDHEN, CDR2 SYDVKM. This CDR3 has 15 amino acids. The CDR3 region is CASSLLGEGIDTQYF. The CDR3 nucleotides are TGTGCCAGCAGCCTTTTGGGGGAGGGCATAGATACGCAGTATTTT.

CDR3 sequence: CSVGVPETGELFF. The CDR3 nucleotides are TGCAGCGTTGGTGTGCCGGAGACCGGGGAGCTGTTTTTT. V gene TRBV29-1 combines with J gene TRBJ2-2, with D unresolved. The germline CDR1 and CDR2 sequences are SQVTM and ANQGSEA. Trimming left V 4 bases short and J 5 bases short, with 11 bases between. The CDR3 consists of 13 residues.

In this sample, this clonotype turned up a few times. This chain joins TRBV30 and TRBJ2-7; D gene ambiguous. The CDR3 is 13 residues long. V was clipped by 2 bases and J by 4 bases, with 12 bases between them. Germline V gene lookup returns CDR1 GTSNPN and CDR2 SVGIG (reference sequence). The chain's CDR3 is CAWSLGVSYEQYF. CDR3 DNA: TGTGCCTGGAGTTTAGGAGTGAGTTACGAGCAGTACTTC.

This clonotype came up many times. CDR3 region: CASSFTGEEQYF. The CDR3 DNA follows: TGTGCCAGCAGTTTTACAGGGGAAGAGCAGTACTTC. The gene calls are TRBV2 and TRBJ2-7; 7 nucleotides align to TRBD1. CDR3 length: 12 amino acids. Germline V lookup: CDR1 SNHLY, CDR2 FYNNEI. Trimming at V came to 5 bases and at J to 7 bases, leaving 5 bases not matched to a gene.

This clonotype appeared a few times. The rearrangement links TRBV6-2 or TRBV6-3 to TRBJ2-7; TRBD2 aligns across 13 bases. V was clipped by 2 bases and J by 4 bases; unmatched bases: 11. The CDR3 runs to 18 residues. The germline V gene has CDR1 MNHEY and CDR2 SVGEGT. The CDR3 DNA is TGTGCCAGCAGTTACCCGAGGAAACCGGGACTAGCGGGATACGAGCAGTACTTC. It yields the protein CASSYPRKPGLAGYEQYF.

Ten or more counts support this clonotype. The chain couples TRBV12-3 or TRBV12-4 to TRBJ1-6; D is perhaps TRBD1 (6 bases). The V end was cut by 4 bases, the J end by 8 bases, with 12 bases between. CDR3 length: 14 residues. CDR3 sequence (DNA): TGTGCCAGCAGTTCAGGGGTGGGTGATTCACCCCTCCACTTT. Translating it yields CASSSGVGDSPLHF.